These T cell receptor beta chains were read from a single sample in a study of naive CD8 T cells in extremely preterm neonates. The data were produced by immunoSEQ multiplex PCR, yet TCRdb's version contains in-frame clones alone and is incomplete. The sample shows about 7,100 clones, around 98% of them seen only once. Material: naive CD8+ T cells from blood. The receptor set was obtained from a human donor in good health. CDR3s include the opening cysteine and the closing phenylalanine or tryptophan. The order of the fields is V gene, clone size, J gene, D gene, CDR3 DNA, CDR3 protein. A D gene is named only where the DNA matches it firmly. Clone size is not always given. Where it is, it says once, few, many or a class for expanded clones.

TRBV19	-	TRBJ2-1	TRBD2	TGTGCCAGTAGTGCCACACTAGCGGGAGGGCCACGGGATGAGCAGTTCTTC	CASSATLAGGPRDEQFF
TRBV6-5	-	TRBJ1-2	-	TGTGCCAGCAGTTACTCGATGGGGCGGGGAGTCTATGGCTACACCTTC	CASSYSMGRGVYGYTF
TRBV19	-	TRBJ2-5	TRBD2	TGTGCCAGTAGTATCGCTGGGACTAGCGGGACCCAGTACTTC	CASSIAGTSGTQYF
TRBV7-2	-	TRBJ2-7	TRBD2	TGTGCCAGCAGCTTGGGACTAGGAAGCTCCTACGAGCAGTACTTC	CASSLGLGSSYEQYF
TRBV10-3	-	TRBJ2-1	-	TGTGCCATCAGTGAACCAGATCACAATGAGCAGTTCTTC	CAISEPDHNEQFF
TRBV7-9	-	TRBJ2-2	-	TGTGCCAGCAGCTTTAGCGGAGACAACACCGGGGAGCTGTTTTTT	CASSFSGDNTGELFF
TRBV13	-	TRBJ1-2	-	TGTGCCAGCAGCGAGAGCCCTATCTATGGCTACACCTTC	CASSESPIYGYTF
TRBV30	-	TRBJ1-2	-	TGTGCCTGGAGTGGATCAACGGGCTATGGCTACACCTTC	CAWSGSTGYGYTF
TRBV19	-	TRBJ1-2	TRBD1	TGTGCCAGTAGTATAGGGACAGGGGGCAAGTATGGCTACACCTTC	CASSIGTGGKYGYTF
TRBV6-6	-	TRBJ2-7	-	TGTGCCAGCTGGAGCGGCTCCTACGAGCAGTACTTC	CASWSGSYEQYF
TRBV7-9	-	TRBJ2-3	TRBD2	TGTGCCAGCAGCCTGGGACTAGCGGCACAGAATACGCAGTATTTT	CASSLGLAAQNTQYF
TRBV6-1	-	TRBJ2-7	TRBD1	TGTGCCAGCAGGGAAGGGACAGGTTCTTTGCTTGGGCAGTACTTC	CASREGTGSLLGQYF
TRBV2	-	TRBJ1-1	-	TGTGCCAGCAGCTCCCTAAAGAACACTGAAGCTTTCTTT	CASSSLKNTEAFF
TRBV4-1	-	TRBJ1-4	TRBD1	TGCGCCAGCAGCCAACCCCTAGGACAGGGAACTAATGAAAAACTGTTTTTT	CASSQPLGQGTNEKLFF
TRBV4-1	few	TRBJ2-7	-	TGCGCCAGCAGCCGAGGGCCGGGGGAGCAGTACTTC	CASSRGPGEQYF
TRBV9	-	TRBJ2-3	TRBD2	TGTGCCAGCAGCTTCCGAGGCCGTAGCGGGAGAGATACGCAGTATTTT	CASSFRGRSGRDTQYF
TRBV29-1	-	TRBJ1-1	-	TGCAGCGTTGAAGGCAGGGTGGGAGCTTTCTTT	CSVEGRVGAFF
TRBV30	-	TRBJ2-7	TRBD1	TGTGCCTGGGCCGGGACAGAAGGCTACGAGCAGTACTTC	CAWAGTEGYEQYF
TRBV1	-	TRBJ2-1	-	TGCACCAGCAGCCCCTTTAGCGGGAGAGGCTCCTACAATGAGCAGTTCTTC	CTSSPFSGRGSYNEQFF
TRBV25-1	once	TRBJ1-1	-	TGTGCCAGCAGTTCTGCGATCCCTTCGAACACTGAAGCTTTCTTT	CASSSAIPSNTEAFF
TRBV7-9	-	TRBJ1-2	TRBD1	TGTGCCAGCAGCTCTCCGGGACAGGGGGCTTACGACTATGGCTACACCTTC	CASSSPGQGAYDYGYTF
TRBV18	-	TRBJ2-7	-	TGTGCCAGCTCACCAAACAAAAGCGGCCCCTACGAGCAGTACTTC	CASSPNKSGPYEQYF
TRBV19	-	TRBJ2-7	TRBD2	TGTGCCAGTAGGACTAGCGGGAGCAGTCTTCGCGAGCAGTACTTC	CASRTSGSSLREQYF
TRBV16	once	TRBJ1-2	-	TGTGCCAGCAGCCAATCCCCGGACAGTGACTATGGCTACACCTTC	CASSQSPDSDYGYTF
TRBV2	-	TRBJ2-7	TRBD1	TGTGCCAGCAGTGAAATTCCGGGGACAGTTGCCTACGAGCAGTACTTC	CASSEIPGTVAYEQYF
TRBV29-1	-	TRBJ2-1	-	TGCAGCGCCGCGGGACCTCAGCAGTACAATGAGCAGTTCTTC	CSAAGPQQYNEQFF
TRBV4-1	-	TRBJ2-7	-	TGCGCCAGCAGCCACGTTCCGGGAGACGACGAGCAGTACTTC	CASSHVPGDDEQYF
TRBV4-1	-	TRBJ1-6	-	TGCGCCAGCAGCCAAGAACCAGGGTTTTTTAGCGGTTCACCCCTCCACTTT	CASSQEPGFFSGSPLHF
TRBV5-1	-	TRBJ2-7	TRBD1	TGCGCCAGCAGCTCCGGGACAGGATACGAGCAGTACTTC	CASSSGTGYEQYF
TRBV7-8	-	TRBJ1-1	-	TGTGCCAGCAGCCCGGGGGGATCTGTGAACACTGAAGCTTTCTTT	CASSPGGSVNTEAFF
TRBV18	-	TRBJ2-7	-	TGTGCCAGCACCCATCTAGAGAACTCCTACGAGCAGTACTTC	CASTHLENSYEQYF
TRBV12-5	once	TRBJ2-3	TRBD1	TGTGCTAGTGGTTCCTTAAACGGACAGGGATGGTCAGATACGCAGTATTTT	CASGSLNGQGWSDTQYF
TRBV5-6	-	TRBJ2-5	-	TGTGCCAGCAGCTTGGTCCGGGATCACCAAGATACCCAGTACTTC	CASSLVRDHQDTQYF
TRBV5-4	-	TRBJ2-1	-	TGTGCCAGCAGCGACCACTTGACATACAATGAGCAGTTCTTC	CASSDHLTYNEQFF
TRBV9	-	TRBJ2-5	-	TGTGCCAGCAGCGTGGAAGGACAGAATCAAGATACCCAGTACTTC	CASSVEGQNQDTQYF
TRBV21-1	once	TRBJ1-2	-	TGTGCCAGCAGCTCCCCGGACAGGGGATCCTATGGCTACACCTTC	CASSSPDRGSYGYTF
TRBV28	-	TRBJ2-5	-	TGTGCCAGCAGTTTCACGCGGGGGCGGGATACCCAGTACTTC	CASSFTRGRDTQYF
TRBV9	-	TRBJ2-7	-	TGTGCCAGCAGCCCAGGGGCAGGGTTTTACGAGCAGTACTTC	CASSPGAGFYEQYF
TRBV6-5	-	TRBJ2-7	-	TGTGCCAGCAGTTACAGCAGGGGAACCTACGAGCAGTACTTC	CASSYSRGTYEQYF
TRBV18	-	TRBJ2-3	TRBD2	TGTGCCAGCTCACAGCCGTCGCTAGCGGGTGAAGCAGATACGCAGTATTTT	CASSQPSLAGEADTQYF
TRBV27	-	TRBJ2-7	TRBD1	TGTGCCAGCAGTTCAACAGGGGGTCTTGTGTACGAGCAGTACTTC	CASSSTGGLVYEQYF
TRBV7-8	-	TRBJ1-1	-	TGTGCCAGCAGCCCAAGGGGGAACACTGAAGCTTTCTTT	CASSPRGNTEAFF
TRBV7-9	-	TRBJ2-1	-	TGTGCCACCCCCGTCAGCCCGGGGGATGAGCAGTTCTTC	CATPVSPGDEQFF
TRBV30	once	TRBJ2-3	-	TGTGCCTGGGACAAAGAAGATACGCAGTATTTT	CAWDKEDTQYF
TRBV27	-	TRBJ2-5	TRBD1	TGTGCCAGCAGCCCTGGGACAGGAGTCCAAGAGACCCAGTACTTC	CASSPGTGVQETQYF
TRBV4-3	-	TRBJ2-2	TRBD2	TGCGCCAGCAGCCTGTTAGCGGGAGGGCCCACCGGGGAGCTGTTTTTT	CASSLLAGGPTGELFF
TRBV27	-	TRBJ2-5	TRBD2	TGTGCCAGCAGTCCTCAGAGCGGGAGACGGCAAGATACCCAGTACTTC	CASSPQSGRRQDTQYF
TRBV5-1	-	TRBJ2-1	TRBD1	TGCGCCAGCAGCTGGGCAAGGGAGACAGGGGGCCACAATGAGCAGTTCTTC	CASSWARETGGHNEQFF
TRBV4-2	-	TRBJ2-1	TRBD2	TGTGCCAGCAGCCAAGAAGTCCTAGCGGGAATTAATGAGCAGTTCTTC	CASSQEVLAGINEQFF
TRBV10-2	-	TRBJ1-1	-	TGCGCCAGCAGGGACTCCGGCGGATTTAGAGAAGCTTTCTTT	CASRDSGGFREAFF